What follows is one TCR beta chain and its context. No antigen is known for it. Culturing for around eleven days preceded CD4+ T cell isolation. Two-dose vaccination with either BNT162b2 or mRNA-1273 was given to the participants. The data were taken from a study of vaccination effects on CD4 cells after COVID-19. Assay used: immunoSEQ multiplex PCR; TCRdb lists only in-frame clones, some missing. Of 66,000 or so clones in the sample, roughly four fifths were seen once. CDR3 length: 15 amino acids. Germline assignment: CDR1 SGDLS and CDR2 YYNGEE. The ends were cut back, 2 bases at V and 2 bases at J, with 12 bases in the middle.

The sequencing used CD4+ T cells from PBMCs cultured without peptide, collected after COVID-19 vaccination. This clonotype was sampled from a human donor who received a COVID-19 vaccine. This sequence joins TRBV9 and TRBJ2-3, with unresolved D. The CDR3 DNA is TGTGCCAGCAGCGTGAGCCCAGTCCCCACAGATACGCAGTATTTT. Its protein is CASSVSPVPTDTQYF.